Listed below are T cell receptor beta chains from one sample, sequenced in a study of blood T cell repertoires in COVID-19. Clones were read by immunoSEQ multiplex PCR, and TCRdb kept only the in-frame ones, dropping some. Counted here are 200,000 to 250,000 clones, roughly nine tenths occurring once; the ten biggest clones make up 2.2%. The source material was peripheral blood. The receptors originated from a woman aged 45-60 years with acute or convalescent COVID-19. The CDR3 runs from the conserved cysteine through the conserved F or W. The D gene is left open where the match is weak. Clone size is not always given. Where it is, it says once, few, many or a class for expanded clones.

CDR3 length	clone size	V gene	D gene	J gene	CDR3 protein	CDR3 DNA
16	-	TRBV7-9	-	TRBJ1-1	CASSLVFPGSNTEAFF	TGTGCCAGCAGCTTAGTTTTCCCGGGTTCGAACACTGAAGCTTTCTTT
15	-	TRBV7-8	TRBD1	TRBJ2-4	CASSFRDRDKNIQYF	TGTGCCAGCAGCTTCCGGGACAGAGATAAAAACATTCAGTACTTC
12	-	TRBV6-5	-	TRBJ1-2	CASSNTGSGYTF	TGTGCCAGCAGTAACACAGGGTCTGGCTACACCTTC
16	-	TRBV19	-	TRBJ1-5	CASTEWGLSNNQPQHF	TGTGCCAGTACAGAATGGGGCCTTTCCAATAATCAGCCCCAGCATTTT
13	many	TRBV19	-	TRBJ1-5	CASSIQRGQPQHF	TGTGCCAGTAGTATACAACGGGGTCAGCCCCAGCATTTT
14	-	TRBV25-1	-	TRBJ1-1	CASSDYRVNTEAFF	TGTGCCAGCAGTGACTACAGGGTCAACACTGAAGCTTTCTTT
13	-	TRBV2	TRBD1	TRBJ2-7	CASSRQGGDEQYF	TGTGCCAGCAGTAGACAGGGGGGGGACGAGCAGTACTTC
14	-	TRBV7-8	-	TRBJ1-5	CASSLGRGFQPQHF	TGTGCCAGCAGCTTAGGACGAGGGTTCCAGCCCCAGCATTTT
16	-	TRBV27	-	TRBJ1-4	CASSLSRRGAREKLFF	TGTGCCAGCAGTTTATCGAGACGGGGGGCGAGGGAAAAACTGTTTTTT
14	-	TRBV10-3	TRBD1	TRBJ2-7	CAISESRTGREQYF	TGTGCCATCAGTGAGTCGAGGACAGGGCGGGAGCAGTACTTC
12	-	TRBV21-1	-	TRBJ1-4	CASSSPGSADFF	TGTGCCAGCAGCAGCCCCGGGTCCGCGGATTTTTTT
13	-	TRBV19	TRBD1	TRBJ1-1	CASGTGSSTEAFF	TGTGCCAGTGGGACAGGGTCTAGCACTGAAGCTTTCTTT
13	once	TRBV11-2	TRBD1	TRBJ1-1	CASSWGQHTEAFF	TGTGCCAGCAGCTGGGGACAGCACACTGAAGCTTTCTTT
14	-	TRBV4-2	-	TRBJ1-2	CASSQGGQIYGYTF	TGTGCCAGCAGCCAAGGAGGACAGATCTATGGCTACACCTTC